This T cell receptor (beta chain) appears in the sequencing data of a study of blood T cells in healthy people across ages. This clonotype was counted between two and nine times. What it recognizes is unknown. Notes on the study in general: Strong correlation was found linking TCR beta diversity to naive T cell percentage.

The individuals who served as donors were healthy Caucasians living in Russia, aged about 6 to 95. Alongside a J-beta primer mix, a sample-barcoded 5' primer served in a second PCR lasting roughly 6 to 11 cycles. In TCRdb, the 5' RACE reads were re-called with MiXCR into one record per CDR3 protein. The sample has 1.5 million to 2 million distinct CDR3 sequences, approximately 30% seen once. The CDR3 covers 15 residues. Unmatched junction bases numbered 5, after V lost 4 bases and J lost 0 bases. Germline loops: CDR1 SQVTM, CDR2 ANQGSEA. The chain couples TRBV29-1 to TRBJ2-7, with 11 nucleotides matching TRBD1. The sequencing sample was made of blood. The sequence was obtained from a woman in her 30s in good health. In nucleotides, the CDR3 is TGCAGCGTTGTCCCCGGGACAGGGGGCTCCTACGAGCAGTACTTC. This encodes CSVVPGTGGSYEQYF.